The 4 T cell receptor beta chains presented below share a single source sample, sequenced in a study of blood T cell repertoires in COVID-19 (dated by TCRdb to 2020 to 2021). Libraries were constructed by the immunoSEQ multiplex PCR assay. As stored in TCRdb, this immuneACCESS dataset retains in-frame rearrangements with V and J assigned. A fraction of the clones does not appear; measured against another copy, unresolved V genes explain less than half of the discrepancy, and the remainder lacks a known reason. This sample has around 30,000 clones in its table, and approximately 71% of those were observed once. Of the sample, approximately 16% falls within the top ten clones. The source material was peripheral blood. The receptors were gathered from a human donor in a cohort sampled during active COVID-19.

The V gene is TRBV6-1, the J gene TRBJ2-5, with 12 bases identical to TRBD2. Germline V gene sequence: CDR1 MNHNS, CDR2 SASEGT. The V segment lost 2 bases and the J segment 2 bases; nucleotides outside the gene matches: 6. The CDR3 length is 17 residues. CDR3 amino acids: CASSESLAGGGQETQYF. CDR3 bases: TGTGCCAGCAGTGAAAGCCTAGCGGGGGGGGGACAAGAGACCCAGTACTTC.

The CDR3 nucleotides read TGTGCCAGCAGTTCCCCCATTTACAGCTCTGGAAACACCATATATTTT. This codes for CASSSPIYSSGNTIYF. This chain connects TRBV28 to TRBJ1-3; D not certain. The CDR3 totals 16 residues. Germline CDR1 reads MDHEN; CDR2 reads SYDVKM. V lost 4 bases, J lost 0 bases, and 13 bases lay in between.

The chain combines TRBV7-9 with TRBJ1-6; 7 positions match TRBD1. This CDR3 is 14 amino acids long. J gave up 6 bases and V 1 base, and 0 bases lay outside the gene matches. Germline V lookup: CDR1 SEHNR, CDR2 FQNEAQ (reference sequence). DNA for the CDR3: TGTGCCAGCAGCTTAGACAGGGGTAATTCACCCCTCCACTTT. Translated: CASSLDRGNSPLHF. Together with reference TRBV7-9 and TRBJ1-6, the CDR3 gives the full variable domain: DTGVSQNPRHKITKRGQNVTFRCDPISEHNRLYWYRQTLGQGPEFLTYFQNEAQLEKSRLLSDRFSAERPKGSFSTLEIQRTEQGDSAMYLCASSLDRGNSPLHFGNGTRLTVT.

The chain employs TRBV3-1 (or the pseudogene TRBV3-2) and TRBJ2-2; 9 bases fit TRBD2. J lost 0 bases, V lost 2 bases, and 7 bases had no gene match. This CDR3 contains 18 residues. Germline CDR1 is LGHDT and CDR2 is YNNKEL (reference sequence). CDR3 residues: CASSQSFGGGANTGELFF. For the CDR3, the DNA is TGTGCCAGCAGCCAAAGTTTCGGCGGGGGGGCGAACACCGGGGAGCTGTTTTTT.